These T cell receptor beta chains were read from a single sample in a study of cytomegalovirus exposure and HLA in healthy donors. Assay: immunoSEQ multiplex PCR; the TCRdb copy retains only in-frame clones and omits some. There are roughly 200,000 clones in the sample, with roughly 1.1% held by the top ten. Sequenced input: PBMCs. Receptors originate from a girl aged 2-15 years in good health and CMV-seropositive. Each CDR3 is given with its conserved first and last residue. A D gene is named only where the DNA matches it firmly.

J gene	D gene	V gene	CDR3 protein	CDR3 DNA
TRBJ1-1	.	TRBV6-5	CASSASRGGTEAFF	TGTGCCAGCAGTGCATCACGGGGGGGCACTGAAGCTTTCTTT
TRBJ2-6	TRBD1	TRBV5-1	CASSLRQGRSGANVLTF	TGCGCCAGCAGCCTTAGACAGGGGAGGTCCGGGGCCAACGTCCTGACTTTC
TRBJ2-3	.	TRBV19	CASAPDGAPDTQYF	TGTGCCAGTGCCCCCGATGGGGCCCCAGATACGCAGTATTTT
TRBJ2-7	.	TRBV6-1	CASSVIAGGYEQYF	TGTGCCAGCAGTGTAATCGCAGGAGGGTACGAGCAGTACTTC
TRBJ1-6	.	TRBV28	CATMFNSPLHF	TGTGCCACTATGTTTAATTCACCCCTCCACTTT
TRBJ2-7	TRBD1	TRBV14	CASSQERGTGGKKSQYF	TGTGCCAGCAGCCAAGAAAGGGGGACAGGGGGAAAGAAGTCGCAGTACTTC
TRBJ2-2	TRBD2	TRBV7-6	CASSHSSGRRETGELFF	TGTGCCAGCAGCCATTCTAGCGGGAGGAGGGAGACCGGGGAGCTGTTTTTT
TRBJ1-1	.	TRBV29-1	CSARPSGLPEAFF	TGCAGCGCCCGCCCCTCAGGGCTCCCTGAAGCTTTCTTT
TRBJ1-5	.	TRBV7-9	CASSHIDSNQPQHF	TGTGCCAGCAGTCATATAGATAGCAATCAGCCCCAGCATTTT
TRBJ2-7	.	TRBV29-1	CSVEQTNSYEQYF	TGCAGCGTTGAACAGACTAACTCCTACGAGCAGTACTTC
TRBJ2-2	.	TRBV10-1	CASSVDRITNTGELFF	TGCGCCAGCAGTGTAGACAGGATCACGAACACCGGGGAGCTGTTTTTT
TRBJ1-1	.	TRBV28	CASRSKRRGNTEAFF	TGTGCCAGCCGATCCAAAAGGAGAGGGAACACTGAAGCTTTCTTT
TRBJ2-7	.	TRBV5-1	CASSLTTYEQYF	TGCGCCAGCAGCTTGACAACCTACGAGCAGTACTTC
TRBJ2-1	.	TRBV11-2	CASSSLGHEQFF	TGTGCCAGCAGCTCTTTGGGGCATGAGCAGTTCTTC
TRBJ2-7	.	TRBV30	CAWNGIEGHRYEQYF	TGTGCCTGGAACGGAATCGAGGGTCATAGGTACGAGCAGTACTTC
TRBJ2-5	TRBD2	TRBV7-9	CASSSGGEETQYF	TGTGCCAGCAGCTCGGGGGGAGAAGAGACCCAGTACTTC
TRBJ2-7	TRBD2	TRBV29-1	CSVLPRGSLVSEQYF	TGCAGCGTCCTCCCCCGCGGGAGTTTAGTTTCCGAGCAGTACTTC
TRBJ2-4	TRBD2	TRBV19	CASNPGLAENLAKNIQYF	TGTGCCAGTAATCCGGGACTAGCGGAGAATCTAGCCAAAAACATTCAGTACTTC